Each of the 18 T cell receptor beta chains below was sequenced from the same sample in a study of T cell responses to AZD1222 COVID-19 vaccine. Sequenced by immunoSEQ multiplex PCR; TCRdb stores in-frame clones only, minus some. The repertoire holds some 200,000 clones, about nine tenths seen once, with around 3.7% in the top ten. The sample in question was peripheral blood, obtained 28 days after the second AZD1222 dose. The source of these receptors is an adult who received the AZD1222 COVID-19 vaccine.

In nucleotides, the CDR3 is TGTGCCAGCTCACCTCTTAGCTCCTACGAGCAGTACTTC. This translates into CASSPLSSYEQYF. This chain uses TRBV18 with TRBJ2-7; D ambiguous. The CDR3 spans 13 residues. Germline V CDR1 and CDR2: KGHSH, LQKENI. Trimming left V 3 bases short and J 0 bases short, with 6 bases between. Drawing the rest from reference TRBV18 and TRBJ2-7, the complete variable domain is NAGVMQNPRHLVRRRGQEARLRCSPMKGHSHVYWYRQLPEEGLKFMVYLQKENIIDESGMPKERFSAEFPKEGPSILRIQQVVRGDSAAYFCASSPLSSYEQYFGPGTRLTVT.

This chain joins TRBV11-1 and TRBJ1-1, with D possibly TRBD1 on 6 matching bases. The ends were cut back, 5 bases at V and 1 base at J, with 8 bases in the middle. CDR3 length: 13 amino acids. CDR1 is SGHAT and CDR2 is FQDESV in the germline V gene (reference sequence). Here the CDR3 DNA reads TGTGCCAGCAGCGGGACAACGAACACTGAAGCTTTCTTT. Its protein is CASSGTTNTEAFF.

V and J are TRBV4-3 and TRBJ1-6, with D hard to call. The germline gives CDR1 LGHNA, CDR2 YSLEER. V lost 5 bases to trimming and J lost 0 bases, with 14 bases between them. The length of the CDR3 is 17 residues. The CDR3 nucleotides read TGCGCCAGCAGCATAGGAGACAAGAGCTCCTATAATTCACCCCTCCACTTT. This gives the protein CASSIGDKSSYNSPLHF.

This clone was seen once. Here the CDR3 DNA reads TGTGCCAGCAGTTACTACAGGGGGAGAACCGGGGAGCTGTTTTTT. It specifies CASSYYRGRTGELFF. The gene calls are TRBV6-5 and TRBJ2-2, with 8 nucleotides matching TRBD1. From germline, CDR1 is MNHEY and CDR2 SVGAGI. The CDR3 extends over 15 amino acids. Trimming took 1 base from V and 5 from J; bases not matched to a gene: 3.

The CDR3 DNA sequence: TGTGCCACAAGCGGGAGTTGGGACACCGGGGAGCTGTTTTTT. As protein: CATSGSWDTGELFF. The genes are TRBV10-3 and TRBJ2-2, with 8 bases fitting TRBD2. From germline, CDR1 is ENHRY and CDR2 SYGVKD. Unmatched junction bases numbered 7, after V lost 10 bases and J lost 3 bases. This CDR3 has 14 residues.

V gene TRBV27 combines with J gene TRBJ1-2; D remains ambiguous. V was cut by 2 bases and J by 3 bases, with 7 bases left in between. The CDR3 length is 13 residues. The V gene's germline CDR1 is MNHEY and CDR2 SMNVEV (reference sequence). CDR3 region: CASSLKEDYGYTF. DNA of the CDR3: TGTGCCAGCAGTTTAAAAGAGGACTATGGCTACACCTTC.

To note about this clone: This sample also contains other DNA sequences that code for the same CDR3. The V gene is TRBV12-5, the J gene TRBJ1-1, with TRBD1 identical over 7 bases. CDR3 size: 13 residues. V was pared by 1 base and J by 4 bases, with 0 bases of the junction left unmatched. Germline-derived CDR1 and CDR2 are LGHNT and FRNRAP. CDR3 residues: CASGLAGGTEAFF. The CDR3 nucleotides read TGTGCTAGTGGTTTGGCAGGGGGCACTGAAGCTTTCTTT.

The genes are TRBV5-1 and TRBJ1-2, with no clear D. The ends were cut back, 0 bases at V and 2 bases at J, with 5 bases in the middle. The CDR3 has 13 amino acids. Germline loops: CDR1 SGHRS, CDR2 YFSETQ. CDR3 loop: CASSLEGNYGYTF. DNA for the CDR3: TGCGCCAGCAGCTTGGAAGGGAACTATGGCTACACCTTC.

This chain joins TRBV5-1 and TRBJ1-6, with 9 bases identical to TRBD1. V gave up 4 bases and J gave up 7 bases; unmatched junction bases: 9. CDR1 and CDR2 (germline): SGHRS, YFSETQ. The CDR3 consists of 16 residues. The CDR3 region has the DNA TGCGCCAGCAGCCAGGACCCCGGGACAGGGAATTCACCCCTCCACTTT. It specifies CASSQDPGTGNSPLHF.

This clone was found a few times. The chain carries TRBV20-1 and TRBJ2-7; TRBD2 agrees at 7 bases. CDR1 and CDR2 from the germline V gene are DFQATT and SNEGSKA (reference sequence). The CDR3 totals 14 residues. Trimming at V came to 3 bases and at J to 5 bases, leaving 10 bases not matched to a gene. CDR3 nucleotide sequence: TGCAGTGCTAGTCCTAGCGGCCCAGGACACGAGCAGTACTTC. Residues: CSASPSGPGHEQYF.

This clone was observed a few times. This chain connects TRBV6-5 to TRBJ2-7; TRBD2 might be the D (6 bases). Germline V gives CDR1 MNHEY, CDR2 SVGAGI. Trimming took 9 bases from V and 0 from J, leaving 12 bases between them. The CDR3 contains 13 residues. For the CDR3, the DNA is TGTGCCAGGGGGGGTAGGGGCTCCTACGAGCAGTACTTC. This translates into CARGGRGSYEQYF.

The gene calls are TRBV7-2 and TRBJ2-3; TRBD1 matches 7 bases. The CDR3 contains 14 residues. The junction had 3 bases not matched to a gene; V was cut back by 2 bases and J by 4 bases. Per the germline V gene, CDR1 is SGHTA and CDR2 is FQGNSA. CDR3 sequence: CASSLRQGADTQYF. In DNA form, the CDR3 reads TGTGCCAGCAGCTTAAGACAGGGCGCAGATACGCAGTATTTT.

This chain joins TRBV3-1 (or the pseudogene TRBV3-2) and TRBJ2-1, with 9 bases fitting TRBD2. Germline trimming cut 3 bases from V and 7 bases from J; bases unmatched to any gene: 4. The CDR3 has 14 amino acids. Germline V gives CDR1 LGHDT, CDR2 YNNKEL (reference sequence). DNA for the CDR3: TGTGCCAGCAGCCAGCTAGCGGGATATAATGAGCAGTTCTTC. Translated: CASSQLAGYNEQFF.

The chain couples TRBV6-2 or TRBV6-3 to TRBJ2-7, with TRBD2 identical over 9 bases. The junction had 8 bases not matched to a gene; V was cut back by 0 bases and J by 5 bases. The CDR3 loop spans 16 amino acids. The germline V gene encodes CDR1 MNHEY and CDR2 SVGEGT. The CDR3 sequence is CASSYSVAGAANEQYF. The CDR3 coding sequence is TGTGCCAGCAGTTACTCGGTAGCGGGAGCAGCCAACGAGCAGTACTTC.

This chain links TRBV7-6 with TRBJ1-2; 10 bases line up with TRBD1. The germline CDR1 and CDR2 sequences are SGHVS and FNYEAQ. The CDR3 is made up of 14 amino acids. Trimming removed 5 bases from V and 3 bases from J; junction bases left unmatched: 3. The CDR3 sequence is CASSPGQGDYGYTF. The CDR3 DNA follows: TGTGCCAGCAGCCCAGGACAGGGGGACTATGGCTACACCTTC. Drawing the rest from reference TRBV7-6 and TRBJ1-2, the complete variable domain is GAGVSQSPRYKVTKRGQDVALRCDPISGHVSLYWYRQALGQGPEFLTYFNYEAQQDKSGLPNDRFSAERPEGSISTLTIQRTEQRDSAMYRCASSPGQGDYGYTFGSGTRLTVV.

The CDR3 sequence: CASSPPRGRHTDTQYF. In DNA, the CDR3 is TGTGCCAGCAGCCCGCCCCGGGGGAGACACACAGATACGCAGTATTTT. The chain recombines TRBV4-2 with TRBJ2-3; TRBD2 might be the D (6 bases). V was pared by 4 bases and J by 2 bases, with 16 bases between. The CDR3 totals 16 residues. CDR1 is LGHNA and CDR2 is YNFKEQ in the germline V gene.

The J gene is TRBJ1-2, the V gene TRBV5-1; D is ambiguous. From germline, CDR1 is SGHRS and CDR2 YFSETQ. The CDR3 has 15 residues. V was clipped by 0 bases and J by 0 bases, with 9 bases between them. CDR3 in amino acids: CASSLELTTNYGYTF. CDR3 in DNA: TGCGCCAGCAGCTTGGAGCTGACGACTAACTATGGCTACACCTTC.

The chain couples TRBV25-1 to TRBJ2-1; TRBD2 is a possible D gene (6 bases). V lost 3 bases to trimming and J lost 16 bases, with 13 bases between them. In germline, CDR1 is MGHDK, CDR2 SYGVNS. The CDR3 is 11 residues long. CDR3 sequence reads: CASSDGTGVFF. CDR3 DNA: TGTGCCAGCAGTGACGGGACGGGGGTTTTCTTC.